The 20 T cell receptor beta chains presented below share a single source sample, sequenced in a study of monozygotic twins with inflammatory bowel disease. One entry per CDR3 protein, without DNA, is what TCRdb gives after re-calling the 5' RACE reads. This table lists around 100,000 distinct CDR3 sequences. The specimen sequenced was blood. The receptor source for this set is a human donor with ulcerative colitis or Crohn's disease, or a healthy co-twin of an affected twin (not recorded which).

The chain has TRBV27 and TRBJ2-7. This CDR3 region has 15 residues. The germline CDR1 and CDR2 sequences are MNHEY and SMNVEV (reference sequence). The CDR3 loop is CASRILSGAPYEQYF.

The chain combines TRBV7-2 with TRBJ2-5. This CDR3 has 14 amino acids. CDR1 is SGHTA and CDR2 is FQGNSA in the germline V gene. The CDR3 is CASTGRGNQETQYF.

This chain joins TRBV20-1 and TRBJ1-1; TCRdb's D call of TRBD1 is untestable without DNA. Per the germline V gene, CDR1 is DFQATT and CDR2 is SNEGSKA (reference sequence). This CDR3 spans 11 amino acids. The CDR3 reads CSALQGFGAFF.

The J gene is TRBJ2-7, the V gene TRBV7-3. CDR1 and CDR2 from the germline V gene are SGHTA and FQGTGA. The CDR3 has 15 amino acids. The CDR3 protein is CASSLLAESSYEQYF.

The chain is built from TRBV7-8 and TRBJ2-7. The CDR3 consists of 12 residues. The germline gives CDR1 SGHVS, CDR2 FQNEAQ. The CDR3 sequence is CASRGDLYEQYF.

The chain joins TRBV4-1 to TRBJ2-3; with no DNA, the TCRdb D assignment of TRBD2 cannot be verified. The CDR3 is made up of 17 amino acids. The germline CDR1 and CDR2 sequences are MGHRA and YSYEKL. This chain's CDR3 is CASSQAISGGGTDTQYF.

CDR3 sequence reads: CASSLERLETSLASPLHF. The genes are TRBV5-1 and TRBJ1-6. The CDR3 loop spans 18 amino acids. The germline CDR1 and CDR2 sequences are SGHRS and YFSETQ.

The chain links TRBV4-1 to TRBJ2-4; checking the TCRdb D call of TRBD1 is not possible without DNA. Germline V lookup: CDR1 MGHRA, CDR2 YSYEKL. The CDR3 runs 22 residues. CDR3 loop: CASSQDLSAGGTISLAKNIQYF.

The genes are TRBV14 and TRBJ2-1; as DNA is missing, the TRBD1 call by TCRdb cannot be tested. This CDR3 has 16 amino acids. Germline V lookup: CDR1 SGHDN, CDR2 FVKESK. CDR3: CASSLPGQSPGDEQFF. Full variable domain (outside the CDR3, taken from reference TRBV14 and TRBJ2-1): EAGVTQFPSHSVIEKGQTVTLRCDPISGHDNLYWYRRVMGKEIKFLLHFVKESKQDESGMPNNRFLAERTGGTYSTLKVQPAELEDSGVYFCASSLPGQSPGDEQFFGPGTRLTVL.

The chain employs TRBV11-2 and TRBJ1-1; the D gene TCRdb calls, TRBD1, cannot be checked with no DNA. Germline V gives CDR1 SGHAT, CDR2 FQNNGV. The CDR3 has 14 residues. CDR3 region: CASSLGQANTEAFF.

This rearrangement joins TRBV7-2 to TRBJ2-1. This CDR3 has 12 residues. Germline CDR1 SGHTA, CDR2 FQGNSA. The chain's CDR3 is CASSLVSGEQFF.

This chain connects TRBV12-3 or TRBV12-4 to TRBJ2-7; the TCRdb D gene call, TRBD1, has no DNA to confirm it. The CDR3 runs 16 residues. CDR3 amino acids: CASSPRDRLTSYEQYF.

The gene calls are TRBV11-1 and TRBJ2-5; checking the TCRdb D call of TRBD1 is not possible without DNA. CDR3 size: 18 residues. CDR1 SGHAT and CDR2 FQDESV come from the germline V gene (reference sequence). The CDR3 spells CASSLGIVRDILSETQYF. Variable domain in full (rest from reference TRBV11-1 and TRBJ2-5): EAEVAQSPRYKITEKSQAVAFWCDPISGHATLYWYRQILGQGPELLVQFQDESVVDDSQLPKDRFSAERLKGVDSTLKIQPAELGDSAMYLCASSLGIVRDILSETQYFGPGTRLLVL.

The genes are TRBV6-6 and TRBJ1-1; the D call of TRBD1 rests on TCRdb alone, since no DNA is present to check it. The CDR3 is made up of 11 amino acids. Germline CDR1 MNHNY, CDR2 SVGAGI (reference sequence). CDR3 amino acids: CASSPDSGAFF.

J is TRBJ1-4 and V is TRBV19; lacking DNA, the TRBD1 call made by TCRdb goes unchecked. The CDR3 loop spans 16 amino acids. Per the germline V gene, CDR1 is LNHDA and CDR2 is SQIVND (reference sequence). This CDR3 reads CASSNLPGGEEEKLFF.

CDR3 protein: CSAREQGRSGANVLTF. The rearrangement joins TRBV20-1 to TRBJ2-6; without DNA, the TCRdb call of TRBD1 cannot be checked. CDR1 and CDR2 from the germline V gene are DFQATT and SNEGSKA (reference sequence). CDR3 length: 16 residues.

The V and J genes are TRBV25-1 and TRBJ2-1; TCRdb picks TRBD2, but there is no DNA to check that call. Germline V gene sequence: CDR1 MGHDK, CDR2 SYGVNS. The CDR3 consists of 16 residues. The CDR3 reads CASSEFGGGVGNEQFF.

The chain recombines TRBV20-1 with TRBJ2-1; TCRdb designates TRBD2, a call that cannot be tested without DNA. This CDR3 region has 15 residues. Looked up from germline, CDR1 is DFQATT and CDR2 is SNEGSKA (reference sequence). CDR3 loop: CSARVVSGGYNEQFF.

The rearrangement uses TRBV19 and TRBJ2-7; as DNA is missing, the TRBD1 call by TCRdb cannot be tested. Germline assignment: CDR1 LNHDA and CDR2 SQIVND (reference sequence). The CDR3 has 13 amino acids. CDR3 amino acids: CASRQGGSYEQYF.

The J gene is TRBJ1-3, the V gene TRBV18; TCRdb selects TRBD1, and the lack of DNA leaves this call unchecked. Germline V gives CDR1 KGHSH, CDR2 LQKENI. There are 16 residues in the CDR3. CDR3: CASFRQGRSSGNTIYF.